The rows below give T cell receptor beta chains drawn from one sample of a study of PD-1 blockade in classical Hodgkin lymphoma. TCRdb's table, derived via immunoSEQ multiplex PCR, lists solely in-frame clones and lacks some. Of tens of thousands of clones listed, 92% are singletons. The source material was CD4+ T cells from blood, sampled before the fourth cycle of nivolumab. These receptors were obtained from a human donor with classical Hodgkin lymphoma. CDR3s include the opening cysteine and the closing phenylalanine or tryptophan. The D gene is left open where the match is weak. Size tells how often a clone was seen (once, few, many) or the class of an expanded clone, and some rows leave it out.

TRBD2	TRBV28	.	TRBJ2-7	CASGSGNPYEQYF	TGTGCCAGTGGTAGCGGGAACCCCTACGAGCAGTACTTC
.	TRBV12-5	.	TRBJ2-5	CASGLVPVFGSQETQYF	TGTGCTAGTGGTTTGGTACCCGTTTTCGGGTCCCAAGAGACCCAGTACTTC
.	TRBV29-1	.	TRBJ1-4	CSVEDGFSGKLFF	TGCAGCGTTGAAGATGGATTCAGCGGAAAACTGTTTTTT
.	TRBV11-2	.	TRBJ2-3	CASSLRSLADTQYF	TGTGCCAGCAGCTTAAGGAGTTTAGCAGATACGCAGTATTTT
.	TRBV28	.	TRBJ1-2	CASSLGGVDDYTF	TGTGCCAGCAGTCTAGGGGGTGTTGATGACTACACCTTC
TRBD1	TRBV4-1	.	TRBJ2-7	CASSQDGQGSREQYF	TGCGCCAGCAGCCAAGACGGACAGGGGTCTCGCGAGCAGTACTTC
.	TRBV10-1	.	TRBJ2-1	CASSESRGTYNEQFF	TGCGCCAGCAGTGAGTCGCGGGGAACTTACAATGAGCAGTTCTTC
.	TRBV11-3	.	TRBJ2-1	CASSSGTRSYNEQFF	TGTGCCAGCAGCTCTGGGACCCGCTCCTACAATGAGCAGTTCTTC
TRBD2	TRBV10-3	.	TRBJ2-3	CAISESWLAGQTDTQYF	TGTGCCATCAGTGAGTCATGGCTAGCGGGGCAAACAGATACGCAGTATTTT
TRBD2	TRBV18	.	TRBJ2-1	CASSPPLAGRNEQFF	TGTGCCAGCTCACCACCGCTAGCGGGACGCAATGAGCAGTTCTTC
.	TRBV9	.	TRBJ2-1	CASSVEGQAGNNEQFF	TGTGCCAGCAGCGTAGAGGGGCAAGCGGGTAACAATGAGCAGTTCTTC
TRBD1	TRBV28	.	TRBJ1-2	CASAGGYGYTF	TGTGCCAGCGCAGGGGGCTATGGCTACACCTTC
TRBD1	TRBV30	few	TRBJ1-2	CAWDREAPDYGYTF	TGTGCCTGGGACAGGGAGGCTCCCGACTATGGCTACACCTTC
TRBD1	TRBV28	once	TRBJ1-1	CASSIQGWANTEAFF	TGTGCCAGCAGTATACAGGGGTGGGCCAACACTGAAGCTTTCTTT
.	TRBV7-2	once	TRBJ2-2	CASSVATNTGELFF	TGTGCCAGCAGCGTCGCGACCAACACCGGGGAGCTGTTTTTT
TRBD2	TRBV6-5	once	TRBJ2-7	CASSQLAGGPGEQYF	TGTGCCAGCAGTCAACTAGCGGGAGGGCCGGGAGAGCAGTACTTC
TRBD1	TRBV5-1	.	TRBJ2-3	CASSIGQGLRTSTDTQYF	TGCGCCAGCAGCATAGGACAGGGGTTGCGGACCTCCACAGATACGCAGTATTTT
TRBD1	TRBV5-1	.	TRBJ2-5	CASSLLGQGVGETQYF	TGCGCCAGCAGCTTGCTAGGACAGGGGGTCGGGGAGACCCAGTACTTC
.	TRBV5-1	.	TRBJ1-1	CASSLLQGGTEAFF	TGCGCCAGCAGCTTGTTACAGGGAGGAACTGAAGCTTTCTTT
.	TRBV30	.	TRBJ1-4	CAWSNGLPVKKLFF	TGTGCCTGGAGTAACGGACTCCCAGTCAAAAAACTGTTTTTT
TRBD1	TRBV28	.	TRBJ1-2	CASSLMGRGYGYTF	TGTGCCAGCAGTTTAATGGGCAGGGGGTATGGCTACACCTTC
.	TRBV2	.	TRBJ1-4	CASSRTGLVEKLFF	TGTGCCAGCAGCCGCACAGGGCTTGTCGAAAAACTGTTTTTT
.	TRBV10-1	few	TRBJ1-3	CASSGTRGAGNTIYF	TGCGCCAGCAGTGGAACCAGGGGAGCTGGAAACACCATATATTTT
TRBD1	TRBV6-5	.	TRBJ2-1	CASSAGQGYNEQFF	TGTGCCTCTTCGGCCGGACAGGGCTACAATGAGCAGTTCTTC